This record concerns one T cell receptor (beta chain) sequence. The source of the sample is a study of technical replicates of blood from a few donors. The CDR3 is 15 residues long. The V segment lost 0 bases and the J segment 7 bases; nucleotides outside the gene matches: 7. Germline V CDR1 and CDR2: SGHRS, YFSETQ. Assay used: immunoSEQ multiplex PCR; TCRdb lists only in-frame clones, some missing. The sample lists about 70,000 clones, approximately 90% occurring once. The chain combines TRBV5-1 with TRBJ2-1; the match to TRBD2 covers 7 bases. The clonotype comes from a human donor in good health. Sequencing was performed on T cells isolated from PBMCs. CDR3 DNA: TGCGCCAGCAGCTTGGTTCTAGCGGAGACAAATGAGCAGTTCTTC. It translates to CASSLVLAETNEQFF.